The subject of this entry is one T cell receptor beta chain. Its antigen remains unidentified. The junction departs from the called germline gene at one end, perhaps through a read error. Germline CDR1 is SGHTA and CDR2 is FQGNSA. The CDR3 is 14 residues long. This sample was taken from a study of T cell repertoires in cytomegalovirus infection. Background on the study: Public signatures in TCR beta pointed to CMV infection and matching HLA type.

Points from the study as a whole: Dominating the ex vivo response were TCR beta clonotypes that were CMV-specific and HLA-C-restricted. Identification of carriers of CMV plus the relevant HLA was achieved through cumulative public TCR beta family frequency.

TCRdb reprocessed the reads via MiXCR and lists one record per CDR3 protein. The data contain around 100,000 distinct CDR3 sequences, around 30% of them singletons. This chain uses TRBV7-2 with TRBJ1-5, with 7 bases fitting TRBD1. This specimen was CD8+ T cells from cultured PBMCs, taken from culture after CMV antigen stimulation. This clonotype originated in a human donor in good health (CMV status not recorded). Some clones in this sample may be carry-over from other donors' samples. The CDR3 DNA is TGTGCCAGCAGCTTAGGACAGGGCGGCCAGCTCCAGCATTTT. Amino acids: CASSLGQGGQLQHF.